What follows describes a single TCR beta chain. Its antigen is unknown. The assay was immunoSEQ multiplex PCR, and TCRdb's table has in-frame clones only and misses some. Found here are 95,000 to 100,000 clones, 65% to 85% of them singletons; the top ten hold 13% to 15%. The entry originates in a study of T cell responses to AZD1222 COVID-19 vaccine. Study-wide findings and caveats: In a largely white British group with more females than males, clonal diversity was possibly underestimated.

Sample: peripheral blood, taken 28 days after the second AZD1222 dose. The clonotype originates from an adult who received the AZD1222 COVID-19 vaccine.

The CDR3 protein is CASSLSGAGYNEQFF. DNA of the CDR3: TGTGCCAGCAGCTTAAGCGGGGCGGGATACAATGAGCAGTTCTTC. The chain joins TRBV13 to TRBJ2-1, with 7 bases aligning to TRBD2. V shed 2 bases and J 4 bases; nucleotides not matched to a gene: 5. The CDR3 totals 15 residues. The germline gives CDR1 PRHDT, CDR2 FYEKMQ (reference sequence).